Below, 4 T cell receptor beta chains from the same sample are listed, as sequenced in a study of blood T cell repertoires in COVID-19. Sequencing was performed with immunoSEQ multiplex PCR; in TCRdb, only in-frame clones are kept and a portion is missing. This table has 210,000 or so clones, more than 80% appearing once. The sequenced sample was peripheral blood. The receptors derive from a man younger than 45 with COVID-19, enrolled during active disease.

The V and J genes are TRBV4-3 and TRBJ2-5; 8 bases are a match to TRBD2. The CDR3 is 17 amino acids. The germline V gene has CDR1 LGHNA and CDR2 YSLEER. V was clipped by 1 base and J by 2 bases; unmatched bases: 9. CDR3 in amino acids: CASSQGSSGGIQETQYF. The CDR3 nucleotides are TGCGCCAGCAGCCAAGGGTCCAGCGGGGGCATACAAGAGACCCAGTACTTC.

The V gene is TRBV27, the J gene TRBJ1-3; no definite D call. The CDR3 has 14 residues. Per germline, CDR1 MNHEY and CDR2 SMNVEV (reference sequence). V was pared by 5 bases and J by 4 bases, with 12 bases between. The CDR3 coding sequence is TGTGCCAGCAGTGCTGGCCGGAGCGGAAACACCATATATTTT. Its translation is CASSAGRSGNTIYF.

V usage is TRBV7-2 and J usage is TRBJ2-1, with TRBD2 matching 9 bases. In germline, CDR1 is SGHTA, CDR2 FQGNSA. The V segment lost 5 bases and the J segment 8 bases; nucleotides outside the gene matches: 7. The CDR3 has 14 residues. The CDR3 DNA reads as TGTGCCAGCAGCAAGGGACTAGCCACCCATGAGCAGTTCTTC. Its translation is CASSKGLATHEQFF.

The chain recombines TRBV7-9 with TRBJ2-7; 8 bases are shared with TRBD1. Trimming at V came to 5 bases and at J to 2 bases, leaving 8 bases not matched to a gene. The CDR3 consists of 15 residues. Germline CDR1 SEHNR, CDR2 FQNEAQ (reference sequence). The CDR3 reads CASSTGGQFTYEQYF. As DNA, the CDR3 is TGTGCCAGCAGCACAGGGGGACAGTTCACCTACGAGCAGTACTTC.